These 21 T cell receptor beta chains originate from one sample sequenced in a study of blood T cell repertoires in COVID-19. Sequencing used immunoSEQ multiplex PCR; TCRdb keeps in-frame clones, though not all of them. This sample carries roughly 250,000 clones, 80% to 95% of them seen once, and the ten largest clones take roughly 2.7%. Sample: peripheral blood. The receptors shown here come from a person aged 18 to 30 with COVID-19, enrolled during active disease.

The rearrangement uses TRBV9 and TRBJ2-5; D is perhaps TRBD2 (5 bases). V was clipped by 2 bases and J by 5 bases, with 10 bases between them. The CDR3 covers 13 residues. CDR1 is SGDLS and CDR2 is YYNGEE in the germline V gene. The CDR3 here is CASSVGGMETQYF. In DNA form, the CDR3 reads TGTGCCAGCAGCGTTGGAGGTATGGAGACCCAGTACTTC.

This chain uses TRBV19 with TRBJ2-3; TRBD2 might be the D (6 bases). Germline loops: CDR1 LNHDA, CDR2 SQIVND (reference sequence). The V end lost 3 bases, the J end lost 4 bases, and 8 bases lay between the germline ends. The CDR3 is 13 amino acids. The CDR3 spells CASSIWGADTQYF. The CDR3 DNA sequence: TGTGCCAGTAGTATTTGGGGGGCAGATACGCAGTATTTT.

The chain joins TRBV6-6 to TRBJ2-2; D possibly corresponds to TRBD1 (6 bases). The length of the CDR3 is 14 residues. CDR1 and CDR2 (germline): MNHNY, SVGAGI (reference sequence). V was shortened by 4 bases and J by 7 bases, with 13 bases between the two germline ends. In DNA form, the CDR3 reads TGTGCCAGCAGTTCACAGGGTGTCGGCGGGGAGCTGTTTTTT. This gives the protein CASSSQGVGGELFF.

Turning to this clone: A junction end diverges from the germline sequence, so it may reflect a read error. This chain links TRBV29-1 with TRBJ1-1, with unresolved D. This CDR3 comprises 13 residues. CDR1 is SQVTM and CDR2 is ANQGSEA in the germline V gene. This CDR3 is CSVEDRSDAAMLF. The DNA of the CDR3 is TGCAGCGTTGAAGATCGTAGCGACGCGGCTATGCTTTTC.

This clone was counted a single time. Within the sample, other DNA sequences also encode this same CDR3. This sequence joins TRBV19 and TRBJ1-1; D is uncertain. Per the germline V gene, CDR1 is LNHDA and CDR2 is SQIVND (reference sequence). This CDR3 has 13 amino acids. V shed 3 bases and J shed 0 bases, with 5 bases lying between them. The CDR3 is CASSIAVNTEAFF. The CDR3, as DNA: TGTGCCAGTAGTATTGCAGTGAACACTGAAGCTTTCTTT.

This sequence joins TRBV5-1 and TRBJ2-1; TRBD2 matches at 7 bases. V lost 0 bases to trimming and J lost 6 bases; unmatched junction nucleotides: 6. The CDR3 covers 15 residues. Germline CDR1 reads SGHRS; CDR2 reads YFSETQ. The CDR3 region is CASSLGLAAPNEQFF. Written as DNA, the CDR3 is TGCGCCAGCAGCTTGGGCCTAGCGGCTCCCAATGAGCAGTTCTTC.

J is TRBJ2-1 and V is TRBV21-1; the table's D call TRBD2 went unverified against the DNA. TRBV21-1 is a pseudogene segment. There are 16 residues in the CDR3. CDR3 residues: CASSWTSGRARGEQFF. As DNA, the CDR3 is TGTGCCAGCAGCTGGACTAGCGGGAGGGCCCGGGGTGAGCAGTTCTTC.

V usage is TRBV4-1 and J usage is TRBJ1-6, with 8 bases identical to TRBD1. This CDR3 has 15 residues. The germline V gene has CDR1 MGHRA and CDR2 YSYEKL. With V trimmed by 0 bases and J by 7 bases, 2 bases remained unmatched. This CDR3 reads CASSQDGQGNSPLHF. As DNA, the CDR3 is TGCGCCAGCAGCCAAGACGGACAGGGCAATTCACCCCTCCACTTT.

The gene calls are TRBV5-1 and TRBJ2-5; weak D call: TRBD2 (5 bases). Germline V gene data show CDR1 as SGHRS and CDR2 as YFSETQ. The CDR3 is made up of 16 amino acids. Trimming left V 0 bases short and J 2 bases short, with 14 bases between. CDR3 residues: CASSLGSGFNQETQYF. CDR3 nucleotide sequence: TGCGCCAGCAGCTTGGGGTCGGGGTTCAATCAAGAGACCCAGTACTTC.

The chain is built from TRBV29-1 and TRBJ1-1; 9 bases are shared with TRBD1. This CDR3 contains 14 residues. The junction had 8 bases not matched to a gene; V was cut back by 4 bases and J by 5 bases. Germline V gives CDR1 SQVTM, CDR2 ANQGSEA. The CDR3 DNA is TGCAGCGTTGTTAACAGGGGGCAGCGAACTGAAGCTTTCTTT. This codes for CSVVNRGQRTEAFF.

The rearrangement joins TRBV4-2 to TRBJ2-7, with 8 positions matching TRBD2. The CDR3 has 14 amino acids. In germline, CDR1 is LGHNA, CDR2 YNFKEQ. Trimming cost V 4 bases and J 6 bases; bases outside gene matches: 8. CDR3 amino acids: CASSPSSGRSEQYF. CDR3 nucleotide sequence: TGTGCCAGCAGCCCTTCTAGCGGGCGGTCCGAGCAGTACTTC.

The chain uses TRBV7-2 and TRBJ2-1; D is uncertain. CDR1 and CDR2 (germline): SGHTA, FQGNSA. Trimming cost V 4 bases and J 4 bases, with 5 bases left between them. The CDR3 consists of 12 residues. DNA of the CDR3: TGTGCCAGCAGCTCGAGGTACAATGAGCAGTTCTTC. Its protein product is CASSSRYNEQFF.

The V and J genes are TRBV3-1 (or the pseudogene TRBV3-2) and TRBJ1-1; D remains ambiguous. Germline CDR1 and CDR2: LGHDT and YNNKEL (reference sequence). Trimming took 6 bases from V and 4 from J, leaving 15 bases between them. This CDR3 comprises 14 residues. In DNA form, the CDR3 reads TGTGCCAGCAGGTTCTTCGGAGAGGCCACTGAAGCTTTCTTT. Translated: CASRFFGEATEAFF.

This sequence joins TRBV21-1 and TRBJ1-5; the DNA was not used to check the table's D call, TRBD1. TRBV21-1 is marked as a pseudogene. The CDR3 sequence is 14 residues long. The CDR3 is CASSRKGADQPQHF. In nucleotides, the CDR3 is TGTGCCAGCAGCCGAAAGGGGGCGGATCAGCCCCAGCATTTT.

V is TRBV7-9 and J is TRBJ2-1; 13 bases agree with TRBD2. Germline V gene data show CDR1 as SEHNR and CDR2 as FQNEAQ (reference sequence). The CDR3 runs to 17 residues. The V gene end was trimmed by 6 bases and the J gene end by 7 bases; junction bases not matched to a gene: 12. CDR3 loop: CASRSGLAGSLMNEQFF. For the CDR3, the DNA is TGTGCCAGCAGGTCGGGACTAGCGGGATCCCTGATGAATGAGCAGTTCTTC.

The chain joins TRBV7-2 to TRBJ2-1; TRBD2 is a possible D gene (5 bases). The CDR3 length is 14 residues. The germline CDR1 and CDR2 sequences are SGHTA and FQGNSA. Trimming removed 0 bases at V and 8 bases at J, with 11 bases between. CDR3 DNA sequence: TGTGCCAGCAGCTTAGCGGGAGCGGTCGATGAGCAGTTCTTC. This codes for CASSLAGAVDEQFF.

V gene TRBV27 combines with J gene TRBJ1-1, with 8 bases matching TRBD1. This CDR3 has 16 amino acids. Per the germline V gene, CDR1 is MNHEY and CDR2 is SMNVEV (reference sequence). With V trimmed by 2 bases and J by 4 bases, 9 bases remained unmatched. The CDR3 loop reads CASSLGRLTGGTEAFF. Here the CDR3 DNA reads TGTGCCAGCAGTTTAGGCAGACTTACAGGGGGCACTGAAGCTTTCTTT.

The rearrangement joins TRBV9 to TRBJ2-7; a possible D gene is TRBD1 (5 bases). Germline V CDR1 and CDR2: SGDLS, YYNGEE. CDR3 length: 14 residues. Trimming cost V 4 bases and J 5 bases, with 16 bases left between them. CDR3 in DNA: TGTGCCAGCAGCCCACAGGCACGACTGGACGAGCAGTACTTC. Translated: CASSPQARLDEQYF.

V usage is TRBV28 and J usage is TRBJ1-2; D remains ambiguous. The CDR3 loop spans 13 amino acids. Germline values: CDR1 MDHEN, CDR2 SYDVKM. V shed 5 bases and J shed 3 bases, with 10 bases lying between them. CDR3 region: CASSLAPDYGYTF. CDR3 nucleotide sequence: TGTGCCAGCAGTCTGGCTCCTGACTATGGCTACACCTTC.

This chain uses TRBV2 with TRBJ2-5; 7 nucleotides match TRBD1. This CDR3 region has 15 residues. V lost 1 base and J lost 4; bases outside the gene matches: 6. Per germline, CDR1 SNHLY and CDR2 FYNNEI. This chain's CDR3 is CASSEVGSGGETQYF. Here the CDR3 DNA reads TGTGCCAGCAGTGAAGTTGGATCAGGGGGAGAGACCCAGTACTTC.

This CDR3 reads CASSLGASNQPQHF. CDR3 bases: TGTGCCAGCAGTTTAGGGGCTAGCAATCAGCCCCAGCATTTT. The chain couples TRBV27 to TRBJ1-5, with a possible D match to TRBD1 (5 bases). Germline CDR1 reads MNHEY; CDR2 reads SMNVEV (reference sequence). The CDR3 contains 14 residues. Trimming removed 2 bases from V and 0 bases from J, with 5 bases in between.